Described below is a single T cell receptor beta chain sequence and its context. The antigen remains unidentified. This table comes from immunoSEQ multiplex PCR, and its TCRdb copy is limited to in-frame clones, with some not included. The sample includes 110,000 or so clones, 70% to 90% seen only once; the top ten take around 9.1%. This sample is drawn from a study of T cell responses to AZD1222 COVID-19 vaccine. Study context: Whether given at about 4 or about 12 weeks, second doses were pooled.

This CDR3 contains 13 residues. Germline CDR1 MNHEY, CDR2 SVGAGI. V lost 6 bases to trimming and J lost 11 bases, with 18 bases between them. Study-wide findings and caveats: Most donors were white British and more were female, and clonal diversity was possibly underestimated.

The TCR comes from an adult in good health. The genes are TRBV6-5 and TRBJ2-3, with D perhaps being TRBD1 or TRBD2 (5 bases each). The sample was peripheral blood, taken on day 0 of AZD1222 vaccination. The CDR3 sequence is CASSRDPAGEQYF. CDR3 in DNA: TGTGCCAGCAGCCGGGACCCCGCCGGAGAGCAGTATTTT.